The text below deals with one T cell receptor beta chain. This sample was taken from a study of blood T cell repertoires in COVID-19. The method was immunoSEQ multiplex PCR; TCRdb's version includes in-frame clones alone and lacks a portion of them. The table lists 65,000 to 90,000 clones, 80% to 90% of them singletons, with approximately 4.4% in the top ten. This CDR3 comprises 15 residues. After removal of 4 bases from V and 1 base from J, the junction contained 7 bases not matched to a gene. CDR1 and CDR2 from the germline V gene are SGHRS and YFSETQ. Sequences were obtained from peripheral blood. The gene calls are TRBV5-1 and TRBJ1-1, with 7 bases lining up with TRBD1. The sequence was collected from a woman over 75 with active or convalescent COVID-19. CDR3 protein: CASSPGTVRNTEAFF. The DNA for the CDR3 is TGCGCCAGCAGCCCGGGGACAGTGAGGAACACTGAAGCTTTCTTT. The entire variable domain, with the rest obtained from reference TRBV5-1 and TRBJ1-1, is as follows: KAGVTQTPRYLIKTRGQQVTLSCSPISGHRSVSWYQQTPGQGLQFLFEYFSETQRNKGNFPGRFSGRQFSNSRSEMNVSTLELGDSALYLCASSPGTVRNTEAFFGQGTRLTVV.